One and the same sample provided the 21 T cell receptor beta chains below, sequenced in a study of blood T cell repertoires in COVID-19. The protocol was immunoSEQ multiplex PCR, while the TCRdb copy is restricted to in-frame clones and leaves out a portion. The profile shows fewer than 200,000 clones, 84% of them singletons. The sample taken for sequencing was peripheral blood. Every receptor here comes from a man in his 70s with active or convalescent COVID-19.

The V gene is TRBV9, the J gene TRBJ2-7; D gene ambiguous. This CDR3 region has 15 residues. V lost 0 bases, J lost 5 bases, and 15 bases lay in between. The germline V gene has CDR1 SGDLS and CDR2 YYNGEE. The DNA of the CDR3 is TGTGCCAGCAGCGTAGCAATGCAACTCATCCACGAGCAGTACTTC. Protein: CASSVAMQLIHEQYF.

This CDR3 is CAISESIQGANEQFF. CDR3 nucleotide sequence: TGTGCCATCAGTGAGTCGATACAGGGGGCGAATGAGCAGTTCTTC. The chain combines TRBV10-3 with TRBJ2-1; 9 nucleotides align to TRBD1. The germline CDR1 and CDR2 sequences are ENHRY and SYGVKD. Trimming took 0 bases from V and 7 from J; bases not matched to a gene: 4. The CDR3 spans 15 residues.

V is TRBV5-1 and J is TRBJ2-1; 10 bases line up with TRBD1. The CDR3 runs 14 residues. Germline V CDR1 and CDR2: SGHRS, YFSETQ. After removal of 6 bases from V and 2 bases from J, the junction contained 2 bases not matched to a gene. DNA for the CDR3: TGCGCCAGCAAAGGACAGGGGGCCTACAATGAGCAGTTCTTC. It encodes CASKGQGAYNEQFF.

The chain carries TRBV14 and TRBJ2-3; 11 bases align to TRBD2. The length of the CDR3 is 17 residues. With 2 bases clipped from V and 4 bases from J, the junction kept 8 bases outside the gene matches. Germline loops: CDR1 SGHDN, CDR2 FVKESK. Written as DNA, the CDR3 is TGTGCCAGCAGCCAAAAACTAGCGGGAGCTCGCGCAGATACGCAGTATTTT. It encodes CASSQKLAGARADTQYF.

In its sample, this clone was seen a few times. The chain links TRBV7-9 to TRBJ2-5, with a weak D call TRBD1 (5 bases). V was pared by 10 bases and J by 5 bases, with 14 bases between. The germline V gene has CDR1 SEHNR and CDR2 FQNEAQ (reference sequence). This CDR3 is built from 12 residues. CDR3 loop: CATPAGSETQYF. The CDR3 region has the DNA TGTGCCACCCCGGCAGGGTCGGAGACCCAGTACTTC.

V gene TRBV19 combines with J gene TRBJ1-2; D is possibly TRBD1 (6 bases). The CDR3 is 13 amino acids. The ends were cut back, 7 bases at V and 8 bases at J, with 17 bases in the middle. From germline, CDR1 is LNHDA and CDR2 SQIVND (reference sequence). This chain's CDR3 is CASIPRGGGGYTF. The CDR3 coding sequence is TGTGCCAGTATCCCGAGAGGTGGGGGCGGCTACACCTTC.

This chain links TRBV30 with TRBJ1-4; tentatively, D is TRBD1 (6 bases). This CDR3 spans 13 amino acids. Germline V gene sequence: CDR1 GTSNPN, CDR2 SVGIG (reference sequence). Trimming took 3 bases from V and 12 from J, leaving 17 bases between them. The CDR3 sequence is CAWRTGTLGELFF. In DNA form, the CDR3 reads TGTGCCTGGAGGACTGGGACACTTGGGGAACTGTTTTTT. The full variable domain, its missing parts supplied by reference TRBV30 and TRBJ1-4, is SQTIHQWPATLVQPVGSPLSLECTVEGTSNPNLYWYRQAAGRGLQLLFYSVGIGQISSEVPQNLSASRPQDRQFILSSKKLLLSDSGFYLCAWRTGTLGELFFGSGTQLSVL.

CDR3 DNA: TGTGCCAGCAGAGGACTAGCGGAGGCCAAAAACATTCAGTACTTC. Encoded protein: CASRGLAEAKNIQYF. The J gene is TRBJ2-4, the V gene TRBV6-5; 10 bases line up with TRBD2. The germline gives CDR1 MNHEY, CDR2 SVGAGI. This CDR3 spans 15 amino acids. V dropped 6 bases and J dropped 1; count of bases not matched to a gene: 3.

V usage is TRBV11-2 and J usage is TRBJ2-7; TRBD1 matches 7 bases. CDR3 length equals 14 residues. Germline-derived CDR1 and CDR2 are SGHAT and FQNNGV. The trim removed 7 bases at V and 3 bases at J, leaving 9 bases unmatched. CDR3 sequence: CASTPPRTGYEQYF. The CDR3 DNA follows: TGTGCCAGCACCCCCCCGAGGACAGGCTACGAGCAGTACTTC. Filled out from reference TRBV11-2 and TRBJ2-7, the complete variable domain reads EAGVAQSPRYKIIEKRQSVAFWCNPISGHATLYWYQQILGQGPKLLIQFQNNGVVDDSQLPKDRFSAERLKGVDSTLKIQPAKLEDSAVYLCASTPPRTGYEQYFGPGTRLTVT.

The V call is TRBV30, the J call TRBJ1-1; 9 bases map to TRBD1. The germline gives CDR1 GTSNPN, CDR2 SVGIG (reference sequence). The CDR3 is made up of 18 amino acids. With 2 bases clipped from V and 1 base from J, the junction kept 14 bases outside the gene matches. The CDR3 loop reads CAWSSGQGRLSGNTEAFF. For the CDR3, the DNA is TGTGCCTGGAGTTCGGGACAGGGTAGACTCTCGGGGAACACTGAAGCTTTCTTT.

The J gene is TRBJ2-5, the V gene TRBV7-9, with D tentatively TRBD1 (5 bases). Germline lookup yields CDR1 SEHNR and CDR2 FQNEAQ (reference sequence). CDR3 length equals 14 residues. V was pared by 5 bases and J by 5 bases, with 15 bases between. This chain's CDR3 is CASSQWGQGETQYF. DNA for the CDR3: TGTGCCAGCAGCCAATGGGGCCAGGGTGAGACCCAGTACTTC.

On this clone itself: One end of the junction is discordant with germline, which a read error may explain. The V call is TRBV3-1 (or the pseudogene TRBV3-2), the J call TRBJ2-5, with TRBD2 matching 9 bases. CDR1 and CDR2 (germline): LGHDT, YNNKEL (reference sequence). The CDR3 spans 16 residues. The CDR3, as DNA: TGTGCCAGCGCCCGGGGTAGCGGGGGTCTACAAGAGACCCTGTACTTC. This gives the protein CASARGSGGLQETLYF.

The chain employs TRBV2 and TRBJ1-4; 9 bases match TRBD1. Per germline, CDR1 SNHLY and CDR2 FYNNEI. The V segment lost 8 bases and the J segment 11 bases; nucleotides outside the gene matches: 9. The length of the CDR3 is 13 residues. CDR3 DNA: TGTGCCAGCCGGACAGGGGCCGGTCGGAAACTGTTTTTT. Translated: CASRTGAGRKLFF.

The gene calls are TRBV18 and TRBJ1-1; a possible D gene is TRBD1 (5 bases). The CDR3 is 13 amino acids. V lost 3 bases, J lost 1 base, and 6 bases lay in between. Germline CDR1 and CDR2: KGHSH and LQKENI. In nucleotides, the CDR3 is TGTGCCAGCTCACCGCAGGGGAACACTGAAGCTTTCTTT. As protein: CASSPQGNTEAFF.

The CDR3 reads CASSSGTHDGETQYF. The CDR3, as DNA: TGTGCCAGCTCTTCCGGGACTCACGATGGAGAGACCCAGTACTTC. This rearrangement joins TRBV18 to TRBJ2-5, with D possibly being TRBD2 (6 bases). Trimming took 6 bases from V and 4 from J, leaving 18 bases between them. Germline CDR1 KGHSH, CDR2 LQKENI. The CDR3 runs to 15 residues.

The chain carries TRBV6-2 or TRBV6-3 and TRBJ2-3; weak D call: TRBD1 (5 bases). CDR3 length: 15 residues. V lost 2 bases to trimming and J lost 0 bases, with 9 bases between them. Germline-derived CDR1 and CDR2 are MNHEY and SVGEGT. The CDR3 region has the DNA TGTGCCAGCAGTTACCGCAGGGCGAGCACAGATACGCAGTATTTT. Residues: CASSYRRASTDTQYF.

The chain joins TRBV7-2 to TRBJ1-2; 9 bases fit TRBD1. Germline CDR1 and CDR2: SGHTA and FQGNSA. This CDR3 contains 15 residues. The J segment lost 8 bases and the V segment lost 5 bases, leaving 12 bases of the junction unmatched. The CDR3 here is CASSPRTGGLGGYTF. The CDR3 DNA sequence: TGTGCCAGCAGCCCGAGAACAGGGGGCCTTGGGGGCTACACCTTC. The full variable domain, with the rest looked up from reference TRBV7-2 and TRBJ1-2, is GAGVSQSPSNKVTEKGKDVELRCDPISGHTALYWYRQSLGQGLEFLIYFQGNSAPDKSGLPSDRFSAERTGGSVSTLTIQRTQQEDSAVYLCASSPRTGGLGGYTFGSGTRLTVV.

V usage is TRBV30 and J usage is TRBJ2-3; D is possibly TRBD1 (5 bases). Germline CDR1 is GTSNPN and CDR2 is SVGIG (reference sequence). The CDR3 spans 12 residues. Trimming shortened V by 4 bases and J by 4 bases, and 9 bases separated the two germline ends. This chain's CDR3 is CAWKGAADTQYF. As DNA, the CDR3 is TGTGCCTGGAAAGGGGCCGCAGATACGCAGTATTTT.

This rearrangement joins TRBV6-4 to TRBJ1-4, with 8 bases fitting TRBD1. J was trimmed by 7 bases and V by 6 bases; bases with no gene match: 10. The CDR3 runs to 15 residues. The germline V gene encodes CDR1 MRHNA and CDR2 SNTAGT. CDR3 in DNA: TGTGCCAGCAGGCGCGCAGGGGGCTCAAGTGAAAAACTGTTTTTT. It specifies CASRRAGGSSEKLFF.

The V and J genes are TRBV5-5 and TRBJ2-7; 9 nucleotides agree with TRBD1. Germline-derived CDR1 and CDR2 are SGHKS and YYEKEE (reference sequence). There are 14 residues in the CDR3. Germline trimming cut 1 base from V and 3 bases from J; bases unmatched to any gene: 2. DNA of the CDR3: TGTGCCAGCAGCTTGCCGGGACAGGGCTACGAGCAGTACTTC. Its translation is CASSLPGQGYEQYF.

V gene TRBV7-2 combines with J gene TRBJ2-4; TRBD1 might be the D (5 bases). Trimming shortened V by 2 bases and J by 3 bases, and 14 bases separated the two germline ends. The germline V gene encodes CDR1 SGHTA and CDR2 FQGNSA. The CDR3 extends over 16 amino acids. CDR3 bases: TGTGCCAGCAGCTTATCGTCAGGCCAGGGCAAAAACATTCAGTACTTC. This codes for CASSLSSGQGKNIQYF.